The present T cell receptor (beta chain) was sequenced within a study of beta chain features in type 1 diabetes (dated by TCRdb to the late 2010s). For context, the study as a whole: Mean age, gender distribution, total cell number and subset yield did not differ between patients and healthy donors. Across all samples, about 110 million sorted cells were examined, and cell number per subset correlated strongly with RNA yield. The study compared TCRB repertoires of sorted circulating CD4+ T cell subsets between recently diagnosed type 1 diabetes patients and matched healthy donors. Regulatory and stem cell-like memory subsets were obtained from only 8 patients and roughly eight healthy donors, while naive and central memory subsets were obtained from all 30 or so donors.

Taken from the germline V gene, the CDR1 and CDR2 loops are SGHRS and YFSETQ. The CDR3 holds 15 amino acids from the cysteine to the phenylalanine. The read is trimmed to its CDR3 DNA, 45 bases read in frame from base 1. V is cut by 4 bases and J by 1 base, and the space between the germline ends is 13 bases. This clone was counted only a few times. Its antigen target is currently unknown. No quality values exist for individual bases; no much larger clone is one base distant. All of the isolated RNA was reverse transcribed with the High Capacity cDNA Reverse Transcription Kit, so expressed TCRB transcripts were sequenced. Deep immunoSEQ sequencing was applied to naive, central memory and regulatory T cell samples, giving an average of around 4 million total reads per sample. After sorted cells were lysed in RLT buffer, RNA was extracted with DNase-treated RNeasy Micro or Mini kits, with the choice depending on cell number. To prevent cross-contamination, each cell subset was processed individually, whereas patient and healthy donor samples were processed jointly. The immunoSEQ multiplex PCR was used to amplify TCRB sequences from cDNA, generating 87-bp fragments that spanned the CDR3 region. Sequencing of the amplicons was performed on the Illumina HiSeq platform. Per the source publication's procedure: Synthetic template baselines were used to correct PCR bias computationally, reads within Hamming distance 2 were collapsed, and singletons that could not be merged were discarded. Reads were aligned against IMGT so that V, D and J genes, CDR3 length and insertions or deletions at six rearrangement sites could be assigned. Clonotype counts were normalized to sorted cell number within each subset before computing true diversity and Gini coefficients with the tcR R package. Repertoire sharing was quantified using the overlap coefficient calculated on TCRB nucleotide sequences. Out-of-frame TCRB sequences from naive cells were analyzed as a proxy for the pre-selection repertoire. The table was pulled from immuneACCESS by TCRdb, which kept in-frame rearrangements only. Such tables lose some clones; where checked, under half of the loss comes from unresolved V genes, and the rest has no known cause. V and J calls plus clone size are reproduced from that table; the DNA served to infer D and trimming. Counted in this sample were hundreds of thousands of clones; 15% to 17% of them appeared once. The ten largest clones add up to 0.09% to 0.095% of the sample.

Overall results and qualifications from the work: At VDJ recombination sites, type 1 diabetes patients had fewer insertions and more deleted nucleotides, which implies abnormalities in thymic rearrangement. Naive, central memory and regulatory TCRB repertoires appeared to be more alike among patients than among healthy donors. Only small numbers of individuals were included in the HLA sub-analyses, which left unresolved whether HLA type had any influence on TCRB rearrangement. Because cDNA was sequenced instead of genomic DNA, activated cells with high expression could be over-represented, although the groups did not differ in activation or CD3 levels. In all four CD4+ subsets, TCRB CDR3 length was moderately but significantly shorter in type 1 diabetes patients. Shorter templates might be favored by PCR, yet because patient and control samples were amplified and corrected together, any such skew would affect both groups equally.

Each donor gave one peripheral blood draw, averaging about 120 mL, which was collected into heparinised tubes. Using a panel that included CD45RO, CCR7, CD25, CD127, CD95 and CD27, naive, central memory, regulatory and stem cell-like memory CD4+ T cells were sorted on a BD FACSAria II. Purity was above 98% for every sorted population. PBMCs were isolated immediately by Lymphoprep density gradient centrifugation and stained directly without culture. Samples were stained and sorted in pairs, with one healthy donor and one patient per experiment, so that batch effects were minimized. The specimen was naive CD4+ T cells from blood. The cell subset or site label of this sample denotes: true naive CD4+ T cells. This TCR derives from a man between 18 and 35 years old in good health. Here the chain combines TRBV5-1 and TRBJ2-3; the D gene assignment is ambiguous. The DNA sequence is given as TGCGCCAGCAGCCCGGGCCGGTTCGGCACAGATACGCAGTATTTT. Translated, it gives CASSPGRFGTDTQYF.